Listed below are T cell receptor beta chains from one sample, sequenced in a study of cytomegalovirus exposure and HLA in healthy donors. Assay used: immunoSEQ multiplex PCR; TCRdb lists only in-frame clones, some missing. Here the sample spans roughly 130,000 clones, approximately 84% being singletons. Sequences were obtained from PBMCs. These receptors originate from a woman in her twenties or thirties in good health and CMV-seronegative. Both conserved end residues are part of each CDR3. The order of the fields is D gene, V gene, clone size, J gene, CDR3 protein, CDR3 DNA. The D gene is left open where the match is weak. Expanded clones get a size class; other rows say once, few or many, or leave the size out.

d_gene: .
v_gene: TRBV6-5
abundance: .
j_gene: TRBJ2-7
CDR3aa: CASSNNIEQYF
CDR3nt: TGTGCCAGCAGTAATAACATCGAGCAGTACTTC

d_gene: .
v_gene: TRBV11-2
abundance: .
j_gene: TRBJ1-2
CDR3aa: CASSLESSSNYGYTF
CDR3nt: TGTGCCAGCAGCTTAGAGTCGAGTTCTAACTATGGCTACACCTTC

d_gene: .
v_gene: TRBV5-4
abundance: .
j_gene: TRBJ1-6
CDR3aa: CASSQQSHSYNSPLHF
CDR3nt: TGTGCCAGCAGCCAACAGTCCCACTCCTATAATTCACCCCTCCACTTT

d_gene: .
v_gene: TRBV2
abundance: .
j_gene: TRBJ1-4
CDR3aa: CASRVTGSGAGKLFF
CDR3nt: TGTGCCAGCAGAGTAACGGGGTCCGGCGCTGGAAAACTGTTTTTT

d_gene: TRBD2
v_gene: TRBV7-2
abundance: once
j_gene: TRBJ2-1
CDR3aa: CASSSRGSSYNEQFF
CDR3nt: TGTGCCAGCAGCTCGCGGGGGAGCTCCTACAATGAGCAGTTCTTC

d_gene: TRBD2
v_gene: TRBV28
abundance: few
j_gene: TRBJ2-3
CDR3aa: CASSPRVAGMADTQYF
CDR3nt: TGTGCCAGCAGTCCCAGGGTAGCGGGGATGGCAGATACGCAGTATTTT

d_gene: TRBD1
v_gene: TRBV7-9
abundance: few
j_gene: TRBJ2-7
CDR3aa: CASSARTGGIYEQYF
CDR3nt: TGTGCCAGCAGCGCCCGGACAGGGGGTATCTACGAGCAGTACTTC

d_gene: .
v_gene: TRBV9
abundance: .
j_gene: TRBJ1-2
CDR3aa: CASSTGTNVYGYTF
CDR3nt: TGTGCCAGCAGCACCGGGACAAACGTCTATGGCTACACCTTC

d_gene: .
v_gene: TRBV6-5
abundance: .
j_gene: TRBJ2-1
CDR3aa: CASSYGGFSYNEQFF
CDR3nt: TGTGCCAGCAGTTACGGGGGGTTCTCCTACAATGAGCAGTTCTTC

d_gene: .
v_gene: TRBV27
abundance: .
j_gene: TRBJ2-3
CDR3aa: CASSLRGDTQYF
CDR3nt: TGTGCCAGCAGTTTAAGGGGAGATACGCAGTATTTT

d_gene: .
v_gene: TRBV18
abundance: .
j_gene: TRBJ1-1
CDR3aa: CASSRGGGSYTEAFF
CDR3nt: TGTGCCAGCTCACGGGGTGGAGGGTCTTACACTGAAGCTTTCTTT

d_gene: .
v_gene: TRBV11-2
abundance: .
j_gene: TRBJ1-6
CDR3aa: CASSSLSRGNSPLHF
CDR3nt: TGTGCCAGCAGCTCCCTAAGCAGGGGCAATTCACCCCTCCACTTT

d_gene: .
v_gene: TRBV6-5
abundance: .
j_gene: TRBJ1-1
CDR3aa: CASSSVRWNTEAFF
CDR3nt: TGTGCCAGCAGTAGTGTCAGGTGGAACACTGAAGCTTTCTTT

d_gene: TRBD2
v_gene: TRBV5-1
abundance: .
j_gene: TRBJ2-1
CDR3aa: CASSLVASGGIEQFF
CDR3nt: TGCGCCAGCAGCTTGGTGGCTAGCGGGGGGATTGAGCAGTTCTTC

d_gene: .
v_gene: TRBV6-1
abundance: .
j_gene: TRBJ2-7
CDR3aa: CASSGGRLVRSSYEQYF
CDR3nt: TGTGCCAGCAGTGGGGGCCGACTAGTCAGGAGCTCCTACGAGCAGTACTTC

d_gene: TRBD1
v_gene: TRBV6-6
abundance: .
j_gene: TRBJ1-5
CDR3aa: CASSNDRVGQPQHF
CDR3nt: TGTGCCAGCAGCAACGACAGGGTAGGTCAGCCCCAGCATTTT

d_gene: TRBD2
v_gene: TRBV29-1
abundance: .
j_gene: TRBJ2-7
CDR3aa: CSVESPGVTGPRGRGGQYF
CDR3nt: TGCAGCGTTGAGTCTCCCGGGGTCACGGGTCCCCGGGGGAGGGGTGGGCAGTACTTC

d_gene: TRBD1
v_gene: TRBV5-1
abundance: .
j_gene: TRBJ1-1
CDR3aa: CASSLVGTGAFF
CDR3nt: TGCGCCAGCAGCTTGGTGGGGACAGGGGCTTTCTTT

d_gene: .
v_gene: TRBV11-3
abundance: once
j_gene: TRBJ2-3
CDR3aa: CASSLDGNTDTQYF
CDR3nt: TGTGCCAGCAGCTTAGACGGGAACACAGATACGCAGTATTTT

d_gene: TRBD1
v_gene: TRBV2
abundance: .
j_gene: TRBJ2-7
CDR3aa: CASSVTPGQGQEQYF
CDR3nt: TGTGCCAGCAGTGTAACCCCGGGACAGGGTCAAGAGCAGTACTTC

d_gene: TRBD1
v_gene: TRBV14
abundance: .
j_gene: TRBJ1-2
CDR3aa: CASSQDPRQGYGYTF
CDR3nt: TGTGCCAGCAGCCAAGATCCCAGACAGGGTTATGGCTACACCTTC

d_gene: .
v_gene: TRBV9
abundance: .
j_gene: TRBJ1-5
CDR3aa: CASSVSPQSNQPQHF
CDR3nt: TGTGCCAGCAGCGTATCCCCCCAGAGCAATCAGCCCCAGCATTTT

d_gene: TRBD1
v_gene: TRBV18
abundance: .
j_gene: TRBJ2-7
CDR3aa: CASSPMTGGRYEQYF
CDR3nt: TGTGCCAGCTCACCGATGACAGGGGGGCGCTACGAGCAGTACTTC

d_gene: .
v_gene: TRBV7-9
abundance: .
j_gene: TRBJ2-7
CDR3aa: CASSLILPPYEQYF
CDR3nt: TGTGCCAGCAGCTTAATCCTTCCCCCCTACGAGCAGTACTTC

d_gene: TRBD1
v_gene: TRBV7-9
abundance: once
j_gene: TRBJ2-5
CDR3aa: CASSQGTGVQETQYF
CDR3nt: TGTGCCAGCAGCCAAGGGACAGGGGTTCAAGAGACCCAGTACTTC

d_gene: .
v_gene: TRBV6-5
abundance: .
j_gene: TRBJ1-1
CDR3aa: CASSYSPGGNTEAFF
CDR3nt: TGTGCCAGCAGTTACTCTCCGGGGGGAAACACTGAAGCTTTCTTT

d_gene: .
v_gene: TRBV6-1
abundance: .
j_gene: TRBJ1-2
CDR3aa: CASSEGPGDNYGYTF
CDR3nt: TGTGCCAGCAGTGAAGGGCCAGGGGATAACTATGGCTACACCTTC

d_gene: TRBD2
v_gene: TRBV27
abundance: .
j_gene: TRBJ2-1
CDR3aa: CASREGLAGYNEQFF
CDR3nt: TGTGCCAGCAGGGAGGGACTAGCGGGATACAATGAGCAGTTCTTC

d_gene: .
v_gene: TRBV6-5
abundance: .
j_gene: TRBJ2-3
CDR3aa: CASSYSPLVTDTQYF
CDR3nt: TGTGCCAGCAGTTACTCTCCGTTAGTGACAGATACGCAGTATTTT

d_gene: TRBD1
v_gene: TRBV30
abundance: .
j_gene: TRBJ1-4
CDR3aa: CAWRDPGQGFEKLFF
CDR3nt: TGTGCCTGGAGGGATCCGGGACAGGGCTTTGAAAAACTGTTTTTT

d_gene: .
v_gene: TRBV4-3
abundance: .
j_gene: TRBJ2-5
CDR3aa: CASSQGPQETQYF
CDR3nt: TGCGCCAGCAGCCAAGGGCCACAAGAGACCCAGTACTTC

d_gene: .
v_gene: TRBV5-6
abundance: few
j_gene: TRBJ1-2
CDR3aa: CASSGTQGFYGYTF
CDR3nt: TGTGCCAGCAGCGGTACACAGGGTTTCTATGGCTACACCTTC

d_gene: TRBD2
v_gene: TRBV9
abundance: .
j_gene: TRBJ2-7
CDR3aa: CASSGQLAGEQYF
CDR3nt: TGTGCCAGCAGCGGACAACTAGCGGGGGAGCAGTACTTC

d_gene: .
v_gene: TRBV27
abundance: .
j_gene: TRBJ1-2
CDR3aa: CASSLSIRGGYGYTF
CDR3nt: TGTGCCAGCAGTTTATCGATAAGGGGTGGCTATGGCTACACCTTC

d_gene: .
v_gene: TRBV7-2
abundance: .
j_gene: TRBJ1-1
CDR3aa: CASSLDHRNTEAFF
CDR3nt: TGTGCCAGCAGCTTAGACCACAGGAACACTGAAGCTTTCTTT

d_gene: .
v_gene: TRBV27
abundance: .
j_gene: TRBJ1-5
CDR3aa: CASSLRQSNQPQHF
CDR3nt: TGTGCCAGCAGTTTAAGACAGAGCAATCAGCCCCAGCATTTT

d_gene: TRBD2
v_gene: TRBV29-1
abundance: .
j_gene: TRBJ2-1
CDR3aa: CSVEAGLAGEEQFF
CDR3nt: TGCAGCGTGGAAGCTGGGCTAGCGGGGGAAGAGCAGTTCTTC

d_gene: TRBD1
v_gene: TRBV7-2
abundance: .
j_gene: TRBJ1-2
CDR3aa: CASSPRTGGVYGYTF
CDR3nt: TGTGCCAGCAGCCCCCGGACAGGGGGAGTTTACGGCTACACCTTC

d_gene: .
v_gene: TRBV5-4
abundance: once
j_gene: TRBJ2-5
CDR3aa: CASSWGDSRQTQYF
CDR3nt: TGTGCCAGCAGCTGGGGGGACTCCCGGCAGACCCAGTACTTC

d_gene: .
v_gene: TRBV4-2
abundance: .
j_gene: TRBJ1-5
CDR3aa: CASSQEGRARSNQPQHF
CDR3nt: TGTGCCAGCAGCCAGGAGGGCAGGGCAAGAAGCAATCAGCCCCAGCATTTT

d_gene: TRBD2
v_gene: TRBV6-5
abundance: .
j_gene: TRBJ2-1
CDR3aa: CASSPWLRGGDEQFF
CDR3nt: TGTGCCAGCAGCCCATGGTTGCGGGGGGGAGATGAGCAGTTCTTC

d_gene: TRBD1
v_gene: TRBV7-9
abundance: .
j_gene: TRBJ1-1
CDR3aa: CASSSGGVGNTEAFF
CDR3nt: TGTGCCAGCAGCTCAGGGGGCGTAGGGAACACTGAAGCTTTCTTT

d_gene: TRBD1
v_gene: TRBV2
abundance: .
j_gene: TRBJ1-3
CDR3aa: CASTGGLSGNTIYF
CDR3nt: TGTGCCAGTACAGGGGGCCTCTCTGGAAACACCATATATTTT

d_gene: TRBD1
v_gene: TRBV9
abundance: .
j_gene: TRBJ1-4
CDR3aa: CASSVTGGVREKLFF
CDR3nt: TGTGCCAGCAGCGTAACAGGGGGCGTGCGAGAAAAACTGTTTTTT

d_gene: .
v_gene: TRBV10-3
abundance: once
j_gene: TRBJ1-1
CDR3aa: CAIVVNTEAFF
CDR3nt: TGTGCCATCGTCGTAAACACTGAAGCTTTCTTT

d_gene: TRBD1
v_gene: TRBV6-1
abundance: .
j_gene: TRBJ1-4
CDR3aa: CASSRDRGTYEKLFF
CDR3nt: TGTGCCAGCAGTCGGGACAGGGGCACGTACGAAAAACTGTTTTTT